This T cell receptor beta chain was captured by sequencing in a study of T cell responses to AZD1222 COVID-19 vaccine. Regarding the study as a whole: Donors were mostly white British, more females; clonal diversity possibly underestimated.

In regard to this clone: The antigen is not known.

The germline gives CDR1 SGHTA, CDR2 FQGNSA. Deletions cut 7 bases from V and 2 bases from J, with 8 bases between. CDR3 length equals 12 residues. Measured with immunoSEQ multiplex PCR; TCRdb has only the in-frame clones, and not every one. Among about 120,000 clones, about 86% were seen once, and the ten largest hold 15% to 20%. This sequence was found in an adult who received the AZD1222 COVID-19 vaccine. V usage is TRBV7-2 and J usage is TRBJ1-2; D is unclear. The specimen was peripheral blood, collected 28 days after the second AZD1222 dose. This CDR3 is CASTPDNYGYTF. In DNA, the CDR3 is TGTGCCAGCACACCGGACAACTATGGCTACACCTTC. The variable domain in full, completed from reference TRBV7-2 and TRBJ1-2, reads GAGVSQSPSNKVTEKGKDVELRCDPISGHTALYWYRQSLGQGLEFLIYFQGNSAPDKSGLPSDRFSAERTGGSVSTLTIQRTQQEDSAVYLCASTPDNYGYTFGSGTRLTVV.